The source of this T cell receptor beta chain is a study of cytotoxic CD8 clonotypes in ibrutinib-treated CLL. Study-level background: Once patients had received a median around 12 months of treatment, range 6 to 36, response samples were obtained. Study-level results: Whereas clonality rose at ibrutinib response, it declined toward baseline at progression. Public clonotypes, found uncommonly, either contracted or stayed stable on treatment. Clonality at baseline surpassed age-matched healthy donors and tracked circulating CD8+ T-cell counts.

Looked up from germline, CDR1 is LNHDA and CDR2 is SQIVND (reference sequence). The CDR3 has 14 residues. V shed 4 bases and J 4 bases; nucleotides not matched to a gene: 4. Assay: immunoSEQ multiplex PCR; the TCRdb copy retains only in-frame clones and omits some. Found here are tens of thousands of clones, nearly 70% of them singletons; the top ten hold roughly 14%. As to this clone: Its antigen remains unidentified.

The receptor was derived from a human donor with chronic lymphocytic leukemia. The specimen comprised PBMCs, sampled after 12 months of ibrutinib treatment. V usage is TRBV19 and J usage is TRBJ1-2, with 9 bases fitting TRBD1. The CDR3 reads CASSTTGGSYGYTF. In nucleotides, the CDR3 is TGTGCCAGTAGTACGACAGGGGGAAGCTATGGCTACACCTTC.